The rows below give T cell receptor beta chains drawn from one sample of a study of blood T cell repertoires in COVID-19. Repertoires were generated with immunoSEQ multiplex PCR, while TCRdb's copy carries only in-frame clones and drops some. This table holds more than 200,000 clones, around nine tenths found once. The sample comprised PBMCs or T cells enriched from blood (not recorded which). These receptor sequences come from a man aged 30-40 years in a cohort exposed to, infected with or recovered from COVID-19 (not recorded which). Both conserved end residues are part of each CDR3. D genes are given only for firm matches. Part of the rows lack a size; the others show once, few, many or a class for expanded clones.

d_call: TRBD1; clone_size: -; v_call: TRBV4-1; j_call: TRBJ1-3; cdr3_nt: TGCGCCAGCGCCTCCCTACCGGGACAGGGGTCTTCAACTGGAAACACCATATATTTT; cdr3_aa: CASASLPGQGSSTGNTIYF
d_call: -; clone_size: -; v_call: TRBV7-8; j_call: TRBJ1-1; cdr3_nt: TGTGCCAGCAGCCTCTTGCGGGGGAACACTGAAGCTTTCTTT; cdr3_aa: CASSLLRGNTEAFF
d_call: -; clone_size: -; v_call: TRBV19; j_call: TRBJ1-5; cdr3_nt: TGTGCCAGTAGTGACTTGAGACGGAGCAATCAGCCCCAGCATTTT; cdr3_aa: CASSDLRRSNQPQHF
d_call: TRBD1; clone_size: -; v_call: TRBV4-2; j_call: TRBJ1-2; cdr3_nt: TGTGCCAGCAGCCAGGTGACAGGGGTGGGGTATGGCTACACCTTC; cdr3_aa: CASSQVTGVGYGYTF
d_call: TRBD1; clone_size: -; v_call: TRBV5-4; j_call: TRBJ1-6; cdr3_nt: TGTGCCAGCAGTCGTCAGGGGGGTGATAATTCACCCCTCCACTTT; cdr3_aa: CASSRQGGDNSPLHF
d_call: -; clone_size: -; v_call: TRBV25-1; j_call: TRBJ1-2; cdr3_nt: TGTGCCAGCAGTGAGTTAGCCTATGGCTACACCTTC; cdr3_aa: CASSELAYGYTF
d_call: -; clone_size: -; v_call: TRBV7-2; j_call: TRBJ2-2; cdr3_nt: TGTGCCAGCAGCTTCACTAGTACCTCGAGCACCGGGGAGCTGTTTTTT; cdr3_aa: CASSFTSTSSTGELFF
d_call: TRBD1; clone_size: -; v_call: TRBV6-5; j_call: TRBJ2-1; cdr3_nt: TGTGCCAGTGAGCGTAGAGACAGGGGTAGGAATGAGCAGTTCTTC; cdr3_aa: CASERRDRGRNEQFF
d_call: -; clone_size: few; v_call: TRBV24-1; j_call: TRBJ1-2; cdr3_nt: TGTGCCACCAGTGCTAGGATAGGCTATGGCTACACCTTC; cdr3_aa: CATSARIGYGYTF
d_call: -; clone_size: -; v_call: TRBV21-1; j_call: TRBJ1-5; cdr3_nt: TGTGCCAGCAGCCCCCTCCGAACACCAGGGGGGCCCCAGCATTTT; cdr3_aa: CASSPLRTPGGPQHF
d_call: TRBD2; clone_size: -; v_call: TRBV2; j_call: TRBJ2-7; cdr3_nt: TGTGCCAGCAATTTGGGACTAGCGGTGAGCTCCTACGAGCAGTACTTC; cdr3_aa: CASNLGLAVSSYEQYF
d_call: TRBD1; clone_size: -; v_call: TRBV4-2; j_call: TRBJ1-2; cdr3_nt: TGTGCCAGCAGCCAGGGGCAGACAGGGATATACTATGGCTACACCTTC; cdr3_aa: CASSQGQTGIYYGYTF
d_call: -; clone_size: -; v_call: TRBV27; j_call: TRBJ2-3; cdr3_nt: TGTGCCAGCTCCTCACGACAGAAACTCTGGTCAGATACGCAGTATTTT; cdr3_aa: CASSSRQKLWSDTQYF
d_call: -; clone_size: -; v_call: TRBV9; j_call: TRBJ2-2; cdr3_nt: TGTGCCAGCAGTTGGACAGTCACCGGGGAGCTGTTTTTT; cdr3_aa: CASSWTVTGELFF
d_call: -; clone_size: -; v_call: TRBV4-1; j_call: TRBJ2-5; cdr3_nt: TGCGCCAGCAGCCGCCCGGGACTGTTACAAGAGACCCAGTACTTC; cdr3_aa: CASSRPGLLQETQYF
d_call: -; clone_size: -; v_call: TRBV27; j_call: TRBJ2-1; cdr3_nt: TGTGCCAGCAGTTTGCGACTCCTGGCGGTGGATGAGCAGTTCTTC; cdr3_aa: CASSLRLLAVDEQFF
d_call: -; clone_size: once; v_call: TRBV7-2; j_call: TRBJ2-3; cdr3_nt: TGTGCCAGCAGCTTAGCTCTTCGGGGGACAGATACGCAGTATTTT; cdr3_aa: CASSLALRGTDTQYF
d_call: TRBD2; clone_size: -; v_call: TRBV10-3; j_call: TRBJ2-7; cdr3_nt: TGTGCCATCTTACGGACTAGCGGGAGTCTCTACGAGCAGTACTTC; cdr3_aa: CAILRTSGSLYEQYF
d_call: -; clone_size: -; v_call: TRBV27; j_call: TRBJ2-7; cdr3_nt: TGTGCCAGCAGTCAACGGGACACCTCCTACGAGCAGTACTTC; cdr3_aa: CASSQRDTSYEQYF
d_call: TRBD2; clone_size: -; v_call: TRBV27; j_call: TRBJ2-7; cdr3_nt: TGTGCCAGCAGCCCCAGCGGAGCGGGAGCTCAACAGCAGTACTTC; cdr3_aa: CASSPSGAGAQQQYF
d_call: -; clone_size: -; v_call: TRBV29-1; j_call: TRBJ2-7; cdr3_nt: TGCAGCGTTGAGAGTATACACGAGCAGTACTTC; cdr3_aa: CSVESIHEQYF
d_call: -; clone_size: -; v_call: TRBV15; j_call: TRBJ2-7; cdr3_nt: TGTGCCACCAGCAGACCGACAGCATCCAAGGGCGAGCAGTACTTC; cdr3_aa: CATSRPTASKGEQYF
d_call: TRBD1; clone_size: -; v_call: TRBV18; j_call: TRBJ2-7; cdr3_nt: TGTGCCAGCTCACCAAGGGGGCTTGACCCTCCGTCCTCCTACGAGCAGTACTTC; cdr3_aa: CASSPRGLDPPSSYEQYF
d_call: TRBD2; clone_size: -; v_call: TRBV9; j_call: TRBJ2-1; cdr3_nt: TGTGCCAGCAGTTTTAGCGGGGAGAGGGCCGATGAGCAGTTCTTC; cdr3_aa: CASSFSGERADEQFF
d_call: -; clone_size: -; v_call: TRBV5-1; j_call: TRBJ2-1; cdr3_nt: TGCGCCAGCAGCTTGGGTCGGACTATCCCATGGGAGCAGTTCTTC; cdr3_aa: CASSLGRTIPWEQFF
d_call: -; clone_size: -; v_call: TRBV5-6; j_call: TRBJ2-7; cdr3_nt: TGTGCCAGCAGCTTGGGGGCCAGGGTCCCCTACGAGCAGTACTTC; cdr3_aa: CASSLGARVPYEQYF
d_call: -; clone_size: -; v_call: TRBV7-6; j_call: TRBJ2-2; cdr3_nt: TGTGCCAGCAGCGGAGGGACTCTCGTGGGCGGGGAGCTGTTTTTT; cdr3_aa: CASSGGTLVGGELFF
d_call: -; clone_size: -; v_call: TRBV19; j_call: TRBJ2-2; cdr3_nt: TGTGCCAGTAGTATTGCGGGTACCGGGGAGCTGTTTTTT; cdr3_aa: CASSIAGTGELFF
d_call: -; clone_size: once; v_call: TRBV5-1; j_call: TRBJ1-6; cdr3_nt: TGCGCCAGCAGCTTGGGTACCGCGGGTAATTCACCCCTCCACTTT; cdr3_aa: CASSLGTAGNSPLHF
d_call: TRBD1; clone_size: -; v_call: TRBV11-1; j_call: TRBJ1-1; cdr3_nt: TGTGCCAGCAGCTTAGGACAGGGATCTAACACTGAAGCTTTCTTT; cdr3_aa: CASSLGQGSNTEAFF
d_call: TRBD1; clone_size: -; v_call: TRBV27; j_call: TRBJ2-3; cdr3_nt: TGTGCCAGCACCGTCACCACCGGGACAGGGATCACAGATACGCAGTATTTT; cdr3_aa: CASTVTTGTGITDTQYF
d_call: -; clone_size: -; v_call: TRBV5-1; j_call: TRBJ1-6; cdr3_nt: TGCGCCAGCAGCCTCCCTGACTCGACAGTTCCGAAACCCAATTCACCCCTCCACTTT; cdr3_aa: CASSLPDSTVPKPNSPLHF
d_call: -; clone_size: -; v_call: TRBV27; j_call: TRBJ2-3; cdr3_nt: TGTGCCAGCAGTTTTGCAGGGGTCAGCACAGATACGCAGTATTTT; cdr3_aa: CASSFAGVSTDTQYF
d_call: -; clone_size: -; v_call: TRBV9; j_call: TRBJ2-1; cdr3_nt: TGTGCCAGCAGCGCGCCCCAGGGGAGCTCCTACAATGAGCAGTTCTTC; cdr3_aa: CASSAPQGSSYNEQFF
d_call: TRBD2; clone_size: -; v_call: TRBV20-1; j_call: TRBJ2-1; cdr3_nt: TGCAGTGCTAGTGGGACTAGCGGGGGCAATGAGCAGTTCTTC; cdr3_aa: CSASGTSGGNEQFF
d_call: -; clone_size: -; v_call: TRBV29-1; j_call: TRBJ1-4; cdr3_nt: TGCAGCGCGAGGTCGGCGGGGTCTAATGAAAAACTGTTTTTT; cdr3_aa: CSARSAGSNEKLFF
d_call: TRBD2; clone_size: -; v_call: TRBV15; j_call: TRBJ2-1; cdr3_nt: TGTGCCACCAGCAGAGTAGCGGGAGGGCTATACAATGAGCAGTTCTTC; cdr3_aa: CATSRVAGGLYNEQFF
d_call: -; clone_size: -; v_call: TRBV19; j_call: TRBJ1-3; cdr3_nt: TGTGCCAGTAGTATAGCAGGGTCCGGAAACACCATATATTTT; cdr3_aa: CASSIAGSGNTIYF
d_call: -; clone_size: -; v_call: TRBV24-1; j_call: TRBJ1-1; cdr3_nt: TGTGCCACCAGTGATGGAGGACAGTTAAACACTGAAGCTTTCTTT; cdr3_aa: CATSDGGQLNTEAFF
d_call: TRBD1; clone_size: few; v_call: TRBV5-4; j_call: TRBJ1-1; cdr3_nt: TGTGCCACCCTCCCCATGACAGGGACGGGGGCTGAAGCTTTCTTT; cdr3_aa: CATLPMTGTGAEAFF
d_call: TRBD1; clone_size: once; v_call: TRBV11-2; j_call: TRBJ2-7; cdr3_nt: TGTGCCAGCAGCAGCGACAGGGACCGAACTTACGAGCAGTACTTC; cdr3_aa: CASSSDRDRTYEQYF
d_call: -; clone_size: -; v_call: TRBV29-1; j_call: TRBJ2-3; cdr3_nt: TGCAGCGGAGTAATAGCAGATACGCAGTATTTT; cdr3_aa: CSGVIADTQYF